The 21 T cell receptor beta chains presented below share a single source sample, sequenced in a study of shared clonotypes between healthy human individuals. Measured with immunoSEQ multiplex PCR; TCRdb has only the in-frame clones, and not every one. The sample holds about 1.5 million clones, approximately 96% seen once. Material for sequencing was naive CD4+ T cells sorted from blood. Subset meaning: CD45RA+ positively selected. The source of these receptors is a man younger than 45 in good health.

The chain combines TRBV6-6 with TRBJ2-2; 8 bases agree with TRBD2. V gave up 7 bases and J gave up 8 bases; unmatched junction bases: 15. The CDR3 runs 16 residues. Germline V CDR1 and CDR2: MNHNY, SVGAGI (reference sequence). CDR3 sequence: CASTFGAGAMSGELFF. CDR3 DNA sequence: TGTGCCAGCACCTTTGGAGCGGGAGCTATGTCGGGGGAGCTGTTTTTT.

This chain links TRBV7-2 with TRBJ1-3; no definite D call. CDR3 length: 16 residues. V lost 1 base, J lost 0 bases, and 10 bases lay in between. Germline-derived CDR1 and CDR2 are SGHTA and FQGNSA. CDR3: CASSLEAGGSGNTIYF. CDR3 sequence (DNA): TGTGCCAGCAGCTTAGAGGCAGGCGGCTCTGGAAACACCATATATTTT.

The gene calls are TRBV18 and TRBJ2-5; no definite D call. The CDR3 is 14 amino acids. V shed 2 bases and J shed 3 bases, with 10 bases lying between them. The germline V gene has CDR1 KGHSH and CDR2 LQKENI. The CDR3 loop is CASSPSPRKETQYF. The CDR3 DNA reads as TGTGCCAGCTCACCATCCCCCAGGAAAGAGACCCAGTACTTC.

The chain uses TRBV18 and TRBJ2-7; a weak D match, TRBD1 (5 bases). The CDR3 loop spans 19 amino acids. Germline CDR1 KGHSH, CDR2 LQKENI. With 3 bases removed from V and 2 bases from J, the gap between germline ends came to 26 bases. The CDR3 sequence is CASSPIRIQGQRPTYEQYF. Written as DNA, the CDR3 is TGTGCCAGCTCACCCATTAGGATACAAGGACAACGCCCAACCTACGAGCAGTACTTC. Full variable domain (remainder filled in from reference TRBV18 and TRBJ2-7): NAGVMQNPRHLVRRRGQEARLRCSPMKGHSHVYWYRQLPEEGLKFMVYLQKENIIDESGMPKERFSAEFPKEGPSILRIQQVVRGDSAAYFCASSPIRIQGQRPTYEQYFGPGTRLTVT.

The genes are TRBV5-8 and TRBJ2-1; D not resolved. V was cut by 2 bases and J by 5 bases, with 14 bases left in between. Germline values: CDR1 SGHTS, CDR2 YDEGEE. The CDR3 consists of 15 residues. The CDR3 nucleotides are TGTGCCAGCAGCTTCTTACACGGACCTGACAATGAGCAGTTCTTC. Its translation is CASSFLHGPDNEQFF.

The chain recombines TRBV11-2 with TRBJ1-1, with D unclear. The CDR3 sequence is 13 residues long. Trimming removed 8 bases at V and 5 bases at J, with 15 bases between. CDR1 is SGHAT, CDR2 FQNNGV, per germline. The CDR3 spells CASFSPWGTEAFF. CDR3 in DNA: TGTGCCAGCTTCTCTCCCTGGGGAACTGAAGCTTTCTTT.

Concerning this clone: The sample has other DNA sequences that encode this CDR3 too. The chain uses TRBV7-2 and TRBJ2-7; D call uncertain. V lost 5 bases to trimming and J lost 2 bases, with 7 bases between them. The CDR3 has 12 amino acids. Germline CDR1 and CDR2: SGHTA and FQGNSA. The CDR3 reads CASSLTPYEQYF. The CDR3 coding sequence is TGTGCCAGCAGCCTTACTCCCTACGAGCAGTACTTC.

This rearrangement joins TRBV5-1 to TRBJ2-2; D unclear. The CDR3 sequence is 15 residues long. Trimming shortened V by 4 bases and J by 0 bases, and 10 bases separated the two germline ends. The germline gives CDR1 SGHRS, CDR2 YFSETQ. CDR3 region: CASSIQNTNTGELFF. CDR3 nucleotide sequence: TGCGCCAGCAGCATTCAGAATACGAACACCGGGGAGCTGTTTTTT.

The rearrangement joins TRBV5-5 to TRBJ1-2; possible D gene TRBD1, 5 bases. The germline gives CDR1 SGHKS, CDR2 YYEKEE (reference sequence). The CDR3 length is 18 residues. The germline V and J ends were trimmed by 2 bases and 4 bases, with 24 bases remaining between them. The CDR3 coding sequence is TGTGCCAGCAGCTTACGCGGGCCCCCGCAGGGCGGGAGCTATGGCTACACCTTC. This encodes CASSLRGPPQGGSYGYTF.

The genes are TRBV9 and TRBJ2-3, with 10 nucleotides matching TRBD2. J was trimmed by 4 bases and V by 1 base; bases with no gene match: 3. This CDR3 has 15 amino acids. Germline loops: CDR1 SGDLS, CDR2 YYNGEE. DNA of the CDR3: TGTGCCAGCAGCGTACTAGCGGGAGTAGCAGATACGCAGTATTTT. The encoded protein is CASSVLAGVADTQYF. Full variable domain (outside the CDR3, taken from reference TRBV9 and TRBJ2-3): DSGVTQTPKHLITATGQRVTLRCSPRSGDLSVYWYQQSLDQGLQFLIQYYNGEERAKGNILERFSAQQFPDLHSELNLSSLELGDSALYFCASSVLAGVADTQYFGPGTRLTVL.

The V gene is TRBV18, the J gene TRBJ1-1, with TRBD1 identical over 8 bases. With V trimmed by 0 bases and J by 13 bases, 13 bases remained unmatched. Germline CDR1 reads KGHSH; CDR2 reads LQKENI. The CDR3 loop spans 15 amino acids. The CDR3 DNA follows: TGTGCCAGCTCACCACCTCCCCGGACAGGGCTCCGGGGTTTCTTT. Amino acid sequence: CASSPPPRTGLRGFF.

The gene calls are TRBV5-1 and TRBJ2-2; tentative D call: TRBD2 (7 bases). In germline, CDR1 is SGHRS, CDR2 YFSETQ. CDR3 length equals 15 residues. The V and J ends lost 6 bases and 4 bases respectively, with 16 bases between them. CDR3 sequence (DNA): TGCGCCAGCAACCGCGTGGGAGGGGGCACCGGGGAGCTGTTTTTT. Protein: CASNRVGGGTGELFF.

This chain connects TRBV5-1 to TRBJ1-1; no clear D gene. Trimming removed 1 base at V and 3 bases at J, with 10 bases between. The CDR3 contains 14 residues. Germline V CDR1 and CDR2: SGHRS, YFSETQ. The CDR3 loop is CASSLKPGDTEAFF. In DNA, the CDR3 is TGCGCCAGCAGCTTGAAGCCCGGGGACACTGAAGCTTTCTTT.

The chain joins TRBV5-5 to TRBJ1-1; D gene unclear. Per germline, CDR1 SGHKS and CDR2 YYEKEE (reference sequence). CDR3 length equals 14 residues. Trimming removed 4 bases at V and 1 base at J, with 11 bases between. CDR3 protein: CASSPLRRNTEAFF. The CDR3 bases are TGTGCCAGCAGCCCCCTCAGGAGGAACACTGAAGCTTTCTTT.

This clone was seen only once. V gene TRBV10-2 combines with J gene TRBJ2-7, with D possibly matching TRBD2 (6 bases). The V gene's germline CDR1 is WSHSY and CDR2 SAAADI. V was clipped by 4 bases and J by 3 bases, with 22 bases between them. This CDR3 region has 17 residues. The CDR3 region is CASSALEGLASIYEQYF. The CDR3 bases are TGCGCCAGCAGTGCCCTGGAGGGGCTAGCGAGTATCTACGAGCAGTACTTC.

The chain combines TRBV7-2 with TRBJ2-4; no definite D call. This CDR3 region has 13 residues. CDR1 and CDR2 (germline): SGHTA, FQGNSA. Deletions cut 0 bases from V and 6 bases from J, with 6 bases between. The CDR3 DNA sequence: TGTGCCAGCAGCTTAGCACTCGGAAACATTCAGTACTTC. Translation: CASSLALGNIQYF.

This chain links TRBV7-8 with TRBJ1-1; D is perhaps TRBD1 (5 bases). The CDR3 spans 15 residues. Trimming removed 5 bases at V and 4 bases at J, with 17 bases between. CDR1 is SGHVS, CDR2 FQNEAQ, per germline. The CDR3 reads CASSGHRVSGTEAFF. CDR3 DNA: TGTGCCAGCAGCGGACATCGGGTTTCGGGCACTGAAGCTTTCTTT.

A remark on this clone: The same CDR3 also results from other DNA sequences found in this sample. The chain has TRBV5-5 and TRBJ2-7; the match to TRBD2 covers 10 bases. The CDR3 consists of 19 residues. Germline V gene data show CDR1 as SGHKS and CDR2 as YYEKEE (reference sequence). With 0 bases clipped from V and 3 bases from J, the junction kept 15 bases outside the gene matches. The DNA of the CDR3 is TGTGCCAGCAGCTTGGCCCTAGCTAGCGGGAGAGGAGCCTACTACGAGCAGTACTTC. Translated: CASSLALASGRGAYYEQYF.

In the case of this clone: A read error may produce the germline difference seen at one junction end. The genes are TRBV7-7 and TRBJ2-3; 12 bases line up with TRBD1. This CDR3 contains 17 residues. Germline V gives CDR1 SSHAT, CDR2 FNYEAQ (reference sequence). The CDR3 DNA follows: TGTGCTAGCAGCTTAGGATCGGGACAGGGGGCAACAGATACGCAGTATTTT. Its translation is CASSLGSGQGATDTQYF.

This chain joins TRBV6-1 and TRBJ2-3, with D possibly being TRBD1 (5 bases). Trimming stripped 5 bases from V and 0 bases from J, with 12 bases between. The length of the CDR3 is 15 residues. Germline loops: CDR1 MNHNS, CDR2 SASEGT. DNA of the CDR3: TGTGCCAGCAGTACCACCCAGGGCAGCACAGATACGCAGTATTTT. Its protein product is CASSTTQGSTDTQYF.

This clone was seen a single time. The CDR3 nucleotides are TGTGCCAGCTCACCACCGGGCGCGGGACGGACCTACGAGCAGTACTTC. The encoded protein is CASSPPGAGRTYEQYF. The V gene is TRBV18, the J gene TRBJ2-7; perhaps TRBD2 as D (6 bases). The V end lost 0 bases, the J end lost 2 bases, and 14 bases lay between the germline ends. The CDR3 spans 16 residues. Germline V gene sequence: CDR1 KGHSH, CDR2 LQKENI.